These 21 T cell receptor beta chains share one sample of origin, sequenced in a study of T cell responses to AZD1222 COVID-19 vaccine. Libraries were prepared by immunoSEQ multiplex PCR; TCRdb keeps only in-frame clonotypes and omits some of them. The table shows fewer than 200,000 clones, with about 87% occurring only once. The material was peripheral blood, obtained 28 days after the second dose of the MenACWY control vaccine. These TCRs come from an adult who received the MenACWY meningococcal vaccine as a control.

The gene calls are TRBV28 and TRBJ2-1; D might be TRBD2 (6 bases). The CDR3 sequence is 14 residues long. Germline lookup yields CDR1 MDHEN and CDR2 SYDVKM. Trimming cost V 3 bases and J 8 bases, with 14 bases left between them. Here the CDR3 DNA reads TGTGCCAGCAGTTTGGCGGGAAACGAAGATGAGCAGTTCTTC. This codes for CASSLAGNEDEQFF.

The chain is built from TRBV28 and TRBJ2-1; TRBD2 matches 15 bases. V dropped 5 bases and J dropped 10; count of bases not matched to a gene: 9. The CDR3 loop spans 16 amino acids. From germline, CDR1 is MDHEN and CDR2 SYDVKM. The CDR3 nucleotides read TGTGCCAGCAGTCGCGGACTAGCGGGAGGGTTCGAAGAGCAGTTCTTC. It translates to CASSRGLAGGFEEQFF.

The chain carries TRBV9 and TRBJ2-3, with 12 bases matching TRBD2. Germline trimming cut 4 bases from V and 8 bases from J; bases unmatched to any gene: 5. The CDR3 runs to 14 residues. Germline assignment: CDR1 SGDLS and CDR2 YYNGEE. CDR3 DNA: TGTGCCAGCAGCACGACTAGCGGGAGTCGTACGCAGTATTTT. Translating gives CASSTTSGSRTQYF.

The V gene is TRBV18, the J gene TRBJ1-2, with a tentative D call TRBD1 (6 bases). CDR3 length equals 14 residues. V lost 8 bases to trimming and J lost 6 bases, with 19 bases between them. From germline, CDR1 is KGHSH and CDR2 LQKENI. CDR3 DNA sequence: TGTGCCAGCCCCCAACAGGGTTTAAGTCATGGCTACACCTTC. Translating gives CASPQQGLSHGYTF. The complete variable domain, with remaining parts taken from reference TRBV18 and TRBJ1-2, reads NAGVMQNPRHLVRRRGQEARLRCSPMKGHSHVYWYRQLPEEGLKFMVYLQKENIIDESGMPKERFSAEFPKEGPSILRIQQVVRGDSAAYFCASPQQGLSHGYTFGSGTRLTVV.

The gene calls are TRBV5-8 and TRBJ1-1; D unclear. V lost 1 base, J lost 0 bases, and 7 bases lay in between. The CDR3 runs to 14 residues. The germline CDR1 and CDR2 sequences are SGHTS and YDEGEE. The CDR3: CASSLQAMNTEAFF. Here the CDR3 DNA reads TGTGCCAGCAGCTTGCAGGCCATGAACACTGAAGCTTTCTTT. Full variable domain (rest looked up from reference TRBV5-8 and TRBJ1-1): EAGVTQSPTHLIKTRGQQATLRCSPISGHTSVYWYQQALGLGLQFLLWYDEGEERNRGNFPPRFSGRQFPNYSSELNVNALELEDSALYLCASSLQAMNTEAFFGQGTRLTVV.

The V call is TRBV4-3, the J call TRBJ1-2; D gene uncertain. Germline loops: CDR1 LGHNA, CDR2 YSLEER. The CDR3 has 15 residues. V shed 1 base and J shed 3 bases, with 12 bases lying between them. The CDR3 reads CASSQAVGPHYGYTF. The CDR3 DNA sequence: TGCGCCAGCAGCCAAGCGGTTGGACCTCACTATGGCTACACCTTC.

The chain links TRBV5-6 to TRBJ2-1; 8 bases align to TRBD1. V lost 4 bases to trimming and J lost 0 bases; unmatched junction nucleotides: 6. CDR1 and CDR2 from the germline V gene are SGHDT and YYEEEE. There are 16 residues in the CDR3. CDR3 bases: TGTGCCAGCAGCCTTAGGACAGGGAGCTCCTACAATGAGCAGTTCTTC. Its translation is CASSLRTGSSYNEQFF.

This clone was recorded only once. The CDR3 sequence is CATSSHRAYEQYF. DNA for the CDR3: TGTGCCACCAGCAGTCACAGGGCCTACGAGCAGTACTTC. The genes are TRBV15 and TRBJ2-7; D may be TRBD1 (6 bases). Trimming took 3 bases from V and 2 from J, leaving 8 bases between them. The V gene's germline CDR1 is LNHNV and CDR2 YYDKDF (reference sequence). CDR3 length equals 13 residues.

J is TRBJ1-5 and V is TRBV4-3; a weak D match, TRBD1 (5 bases). This CDR3 has 15 amino acids. The V and J ends lost 0 bases and 7 bases respectively, with 13 bases between them. The germline V gene has CDR1 LGHNA and CDR2 YSLEER. CDR3 bases: TGCGCCAGCAGCCAAGATAGCGGGGGAGGACAGCCCCAGCATTTT. Protein product: CASSQDSGGGQPQHF.

The genes are TRBV6-1 and TRBJ1-5; 8 bases are a match to TRBD1. The V gene's germline CDR1 is MNHNS and CDR2 SASEGT. V was clipped by 6 bases and J by 7 bases; unmatched bases: 8. CDR3 length equals 14 residues. The CDR3 coding sequence is TGTGCCAGCAGCGCCCAGGGGGCTTGGCAGCCCCAGCATTTT. Translating it yields CASSAQGAWQPQHF.

This clone is labeled as medium-sized. The V and J genes are TRBV19 and TRBJ2-7; tentatively, D is TRBD2 (5 bases). With 5 bases removed from V and 3 bases from J, the gap between germline ends came to 17 bases. The V gene's germline CDR1 is LNHDA and CDR2 SQIVND (reference sequence). The CDR3 covers 15 residues. The CDR3 region is CASSPDWWNHYEQYF. CDR3 DNA sequence: TGTGCCAGTAGTCCGGACTGGTGGAACCACTACGAGCAGTACTTC.

The genes are TRBV6-5 and TRBJ1-1; D not resolved. Germline V gives CDR1 MNHEY, CDR2 SVGAGI. The CDR3 covers 11 residues. V was trimmed by 4 bases and J by 7 bases, leaving 7 bases between them. The CDR3 is CASSSNLEAFF. The CDR3 DNA is TGTGCCAGCAGTTCCAACCTTGAAGCTTTCTTT.

This chain links TRBV4-2 with TRBJ1-2; no clear D. This CDR3 is 14 amino acids long. The V gene's germline CDR1 is LGHNA and CDR2 YNFKEQ. The germline V and J ends were trimmed by 0 bases and 8 bases, with 13 bases remaining between them. The CDR3 coding sequence is TGTGCCAGCAGCCAAGAAGTCTCGCGGGGAGGCTACACCTTC. Translating it yields CASSQEVSRGGYTF.

The genes are TRBV4-1 and TRBJ2-7, with D possibly being TRBD2 (6 bases). The CDR3 spans 14 residues. Germline-derived CDR1 and CDR2 are MGHRA and YSYEKL. The V gene lost 1 base and the J gene lost 3 bases, with 10 bases spanning the gap. As DNA, the CDR3 is TGCGCCAGCAGCCAAGTACCGGGGGTCTACGAGCAGTACTTC. Its translation is CASSQVPGVYEQYF.

V and J are TRBV18 and TRBJ1-2; weak D call: TRBD1 (6 bases). V lost 3 bases to trimming and J lost 3 bases, with 14 bases between them. The CDR3 is made up of 15 amino acids. CDR1 KGHSH and CDR2 LQKENI come from the germline V gene. The DNA of the CDR3 is TGTGCCAGCTCACCCGGTCCGACAGGCGACTATGGCTACACCTTC. Encoded protein: CASSPGPTGDYGYTF. Supplemented by reference TRBV18 and TRBJ1-2, the full variable domain reads NAGVMQNPRHLVRRRGQEARLRCSPMKGHSHVYWYRQLPEEGLKFMVYLQKENIIDESGMPKERFSAEFPKEGPSILRIQQVVRGDSAAYFCASSPGPTGDYGYTFGSGTRLTVV.

This clone is a singleton in its sample. The chain is built from TRBV12-5 and TRBJ1-5; no definite D call. Germline CDR1 reads LGHNT; CDR2 reads FRNRAP. CDR3 length: 12 amino acids. Trimming stripped 1 base from V and 2 bases from J, with 0 bases between. DNA of the CDR3: TGTGCTAGTGGTTTGGGCAATCAGCCCCAGCATTTT. This codes for CASGLGNQPQHF.

The chain recombines TRBV3-1 (or the pseudogene TRBV3-2) with TRBJ2-7, with unresolved D. This CDR3 region has 13 residues. V was pared by 6 bases and J by 6 bases, with 15 bases between. The germline CDR1 and CDR2 sequences are LGHDT and YNNKEL (reference sequence). CDR3 in amino acids: CASSTYARREQYF. DNA of the CDR3: TGTGCCAGCAGTACCTATGCGCGTCGCGAGCAGTACTTC.

The chain recombines TRBV24-1 with TRBJ2-6; D not certain. V lost 3 bases and J lost 0, with 8 bases in between. CDR1 KGHDR and CDR2 SFDVKD come from the germline V gene. The CDR3 extends over 16 amino acids. The CDR3 coding sequence is TGTGCCACCAGTGATCCGGACGGCTCTGGGGCCAACGTCCTGACTTTC. This gives the protein CATSDPDGSGANVLTF.

This rearrangement joins TRBV6-2 or TRBV6-3 to TRBJ2-3; TRBD1 agrees at 7 bases. This CDR3 has 14 amino acids. Germline CDR1 MNHEY, CDR2 SVGEGT. Losses at the gene ends were 4 bases for V and 2 bases for J; bases not matched to a gene: 3. For the CDR3, the DNA is TGTGCCAGCAGTTCCGGACAGGTCACAGATACGCAGTATTTT. Amino acids: CASSSGQVTDTQYF.

As DNA, the CDR3 is TGTGCCAGCAGCTTGGCCCGGGTAGCGGGACAAGAGACCCAGTACTTC. Residues: CASSLARVAGQETQYF. The V gene is TRBV11-1, the J gene TRBJ2-5; 8 bases are a match to TRBD2. Trimming removed 3 bases from V and 2 bases from J; junction bases left unmatched: 8. The length of the CDR3 is 16 residues. Germline V gene data show CDR1 as SGHAT and CDR2 as FQDESV (reference sequence).

The chain recombines TRBV2 with TRBJ2-3; TRBD1 matches 7 bases. The ends lost 6 bases at V and 2 bases at J; junction bases unmatched: 5. This CDR3 is 14 amino acids long. CDR1 SNHLY and CDR2 FYNNEI come from the germline V gene. The CDR3, as DNA: TGTGCCAGCAGGAAGACAGGGAACACAGATACGCAGTATTTT. Protein: CASRKTGNTDTQYF.